Listed here are 4 T cell receptor beta chains from one sample, sequenced in a study of blood T cell repertoires in COVID-19. Produced via immunoSEQ multiplex PCR; TCRdb's table is partial and in-frame only. Of roughly 69,000 clones in the sample, 86% are singletons; the top ten hold 3.5% to 5%. Source material: peripheral blood. These receptors were taken from a man in his fifties or sixties with active COVID-19.

This clone has just one count. The rearrangement links TRBV29-1 to TRBJ1-1, with D unclear. This CDR3 spans 11 amino acids. Trimming took off 3 bases at V and 12 bases at J, with 14 bases between the two ends. Per germline, CDR1 SQVTM and CDR2 ANQGSEA. The CDR3 here is CSVDLVAGTFF. The CDR3, as DNA: TGCAGCGTTGATCTTGTGGCAGGTACTTTCTTT. Complete variable domain (other parts from reference TRBV29-1 and TRBJ1-1): SAVISQKPSRDICQRGTSLTIQCQVDSQVTMMFWYRQQPGQSLTLIATANQGSEATYESGFVIDKFPISRPNLTFSTLTVSNMSPEDSSIYLCSVDLVAGTFFGQGTRLTVV.

The rearrangement uses TRBV7-3 and TRBJ2-1; 11 bases align to TRBD2. The germline V gene encodes CDR1 SGHTA and CDR2 FQGTGA. The ends lost 2 bases at V and 9 bases at J; junction bases unmatched: 9. There are 16 residues in the CDR3. The CDR3: CASSLSSGGTRSEQFF. CDR3 coding DNA: TGTGCCAGCAGCTTATCTAGCGGGGGGACTCGAAGTGAGCAGTTCTTC.

The chain links TRBV29-1 to TRBJ2-5, with 10 bases fitting TRBD2. Trimming removed 7 bases from V and 2 bases from J; junction bases left unmatched: 4. CDR3 size: 13 residues. Germline-derived CDR1 and CDR2 are SQVTM and ANQGSEA. CDR3 nucleotides: TGCAGCGGCCTACTAGCGGGGCAAGAGACCCAGTACTTC. It encodes CSGLLAGQETQYF.

This clone has just a few counts. The chain links TRBV25-1 to TRBJ2-2; D remains ambiguous. Germline CDR1 and CDR2: MGHDK and SYGVNS. The CDR3 loop spans 13 amino acids. This chain's CDR3 is CASAHLNTGELFF. DNA of the CDR3: TGTGCATCCGCACATCTGAACACCGGGGAGCTGTTTTTT.